The entry that follows covers one T cell receptor (beta chain) sequence. Repertoires were generated with immunoSEQ multiplex PCR, while TCRdb's copy carries only in-frame clones and drops some. The table lists fewer than 40,000 clones, about 90% of them singletons. These data are taken from a study of T cell changes during pregnancy in multiple sclerosis. Trimming removed 1 base from V and 4 bases from J; junction bases left unmatched: 2. The CDR3 runs 15 residues. Per germline, CDR1 MNHNS and CDR2 SASEGT. The sample was CD4+ T cells from peripheral blood mononuclear cells, taken in the third trimester of pregnancy. The chain joins TRBV6-1 to TRBJ2-1; TRBD1 matches at 9 bases. The receptor was isolated from a female donor with multiple sclerosis, enrolled in a pregnancy study. This chain's CDR3 is CASSEGTGAYNEQFF. For the CDR3, the DNA is TGTGCCAGCAGTGAAGGGACAGGGGCATACAATGAGCAGTTCTTC.